These 4 T cell receptor beta chains came from one sample sequenced in a study of somatic mutations in cytotoxic T cells in rheumatoid arthritis. This table comes from immunoSEQ multiplex PCR, and its TCRdb copy is limited to in-frame clones, with some not included. Of approximately 9,700 clones listed, 85% were seen once; the top ten hold about 8%. Sequencing input: CD8+ T cells sorted from blood. The receptors stem from an adult with rheumatoid arthritis.

J is TRBJ2-1 and V is TRBV5-1, with 9 positions matching TRBD2. The germline CDR1 and CDR2 sequences are SGHRS and YFSETQ. J lost 6 bases, V lost 3 bases, and 4 bases had no gene match. The CDR3 is 14 residues long. CDR3 in amino acids: CASSSSGIINEQFF. In DNA form, the CDR3 reads TGCGCCAGCAGCTCTAGCGGGATTATCAATGAGCAGTTCTTC.

This rearrangement joins TRBV18 to TRBJ2-3; maybe TRBD1 (5 bases). Germline V gene lookup returns CDR1 KGHSH and CDR2 LQKENI. This CDR3 has 17 residues. V was cut by 3 bases and J by 0 bases, with 16 bases left in between. CDR3 DNA sequence: TGTGCCAGCTCACCTCGTGGGGCGGTCGCTAGCACAGATACGCAGTATTTT. This translates into CASSPRGAVASTDTQYF.

This chain uses TRBV4-1 with TRBJ2-1, with TRBD2 as a possible D gene (5 bases). CDR1 MGHRA and CDR2 YSYEKL come from the germline V gene. The CDR3 covers 16 residues. Trimming cost V 2 bases and J 0 bases, with 11 bases left between them. The CDR3 coding sequence is TGCGCCAGCAGCCAAAAGGGCGGACTCTCCTACAATGAGCAGTTCTTC. It translates to CASSQKGGLSYNEQFF.

The chain links TRBV9 to TRBJ2-3; D may be TRBD1 or TRBD2 (5 bases each). The CDR3 contains 14 residues. Deletions cut 2 bases from V and 3 bases from J, with 10 bases between. CDR1 and CDR2 (germline): SGDLS, YYNGEE. The DNA of the CDR3 is TGTGCCAGCAGCGTGGGGGTCCGAACAGATACGCAGTATTTT. The encoded protein is CASSVGVRTDTQYF.